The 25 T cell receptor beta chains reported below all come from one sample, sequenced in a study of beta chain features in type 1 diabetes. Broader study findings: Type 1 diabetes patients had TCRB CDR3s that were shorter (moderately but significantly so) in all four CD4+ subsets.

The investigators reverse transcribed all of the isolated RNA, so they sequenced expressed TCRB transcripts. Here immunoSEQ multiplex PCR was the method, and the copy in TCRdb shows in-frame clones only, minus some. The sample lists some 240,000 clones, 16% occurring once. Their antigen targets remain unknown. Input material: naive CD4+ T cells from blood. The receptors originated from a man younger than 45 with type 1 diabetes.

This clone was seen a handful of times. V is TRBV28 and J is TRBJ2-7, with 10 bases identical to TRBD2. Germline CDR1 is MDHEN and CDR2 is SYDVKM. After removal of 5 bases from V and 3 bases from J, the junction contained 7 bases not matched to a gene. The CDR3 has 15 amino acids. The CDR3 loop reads CASSGRTSGDYEQYF. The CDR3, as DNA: TGTGCCAGCAGTGGAAGGACTAGCGGAGACTACGAGCAGTACTTC.

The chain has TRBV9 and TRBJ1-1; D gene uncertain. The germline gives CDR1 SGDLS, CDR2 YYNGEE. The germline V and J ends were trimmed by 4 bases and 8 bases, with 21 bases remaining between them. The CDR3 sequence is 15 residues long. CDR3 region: CASSSGPANDPEAFF. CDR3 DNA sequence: TGTGCCAGCAGCTCCGGCCCCGCTAATGACCCCGAAGCTTTCTTT.

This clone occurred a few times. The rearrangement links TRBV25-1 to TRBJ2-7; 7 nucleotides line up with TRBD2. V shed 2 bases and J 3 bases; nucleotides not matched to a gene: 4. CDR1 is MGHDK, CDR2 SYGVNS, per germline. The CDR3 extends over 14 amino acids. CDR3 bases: TGTGCCAGCAGTGAAGGCGGGAGTCGCTACGAGCAGTACTTC. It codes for CASSEGGSRYEQYF.

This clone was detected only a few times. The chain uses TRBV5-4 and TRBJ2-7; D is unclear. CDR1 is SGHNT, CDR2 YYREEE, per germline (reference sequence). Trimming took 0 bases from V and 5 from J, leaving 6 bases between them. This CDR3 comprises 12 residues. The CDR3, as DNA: TGTGCCAGCAGCTTGGGTGAGAACGAGCAGTACTTC. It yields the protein CASSLGENEQYF.

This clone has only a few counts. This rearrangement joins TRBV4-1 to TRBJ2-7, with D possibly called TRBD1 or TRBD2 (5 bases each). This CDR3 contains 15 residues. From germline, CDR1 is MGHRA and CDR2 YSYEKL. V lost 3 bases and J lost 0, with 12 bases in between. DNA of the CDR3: TGCGCCAGCAGCCATGCCAGGGAGAGCTCCTACGAGCAGTACTTC. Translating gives CASSHARESSYEQYF.

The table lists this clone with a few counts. The CDR3 reads CASSLGLAGSYNEQFF. The CDR3, as DNA: TGCGCCAGCAGCTTGGGGCTGGCCGGCTCCTACAATGAGCAGTTCTTC. The chain is built from TRBV5-1 and TRBJ2-1, with no clear D. Germline V lookup: CDR1 SGHRS, CDR2 YFSETQ. The CDR3 is 16 residues long. Trimming took off 0 bases at V and 0 bases at J, with 10 bases between the two ends.

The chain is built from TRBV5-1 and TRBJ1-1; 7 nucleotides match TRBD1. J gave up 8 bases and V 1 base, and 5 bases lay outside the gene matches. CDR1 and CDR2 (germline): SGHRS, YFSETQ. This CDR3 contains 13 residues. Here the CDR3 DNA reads TGCGCCAGCAGCTTGACCGGGACAGCAGAAGCTTTCTTT. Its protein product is CASSLTGTAEAFF.

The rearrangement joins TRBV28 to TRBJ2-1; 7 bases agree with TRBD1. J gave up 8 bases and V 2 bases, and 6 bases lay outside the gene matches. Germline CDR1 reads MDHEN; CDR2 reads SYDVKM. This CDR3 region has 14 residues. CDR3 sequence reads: CASSLDRERDEQFF. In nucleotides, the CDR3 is TGTGCCAGCAGTTTAGACAGGGAGAGGGATGAGCAGTTCTTC.

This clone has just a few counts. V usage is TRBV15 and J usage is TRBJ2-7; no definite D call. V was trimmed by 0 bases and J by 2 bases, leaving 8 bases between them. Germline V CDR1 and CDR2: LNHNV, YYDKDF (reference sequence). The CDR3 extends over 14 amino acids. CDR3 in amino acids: CATSRDTTTYEQYF. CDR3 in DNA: TGTGCCACCAGCAGAGATACCACTACCTACGAGCAGTACTTC.

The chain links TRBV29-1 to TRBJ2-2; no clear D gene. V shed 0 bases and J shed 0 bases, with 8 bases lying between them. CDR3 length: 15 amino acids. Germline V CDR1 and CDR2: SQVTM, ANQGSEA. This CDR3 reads CSVEEVTANTGELFF. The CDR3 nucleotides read TGCAGCGTTGAAGAGGTGACCGCGAACACCGGGGAGCTGTTTTTT.

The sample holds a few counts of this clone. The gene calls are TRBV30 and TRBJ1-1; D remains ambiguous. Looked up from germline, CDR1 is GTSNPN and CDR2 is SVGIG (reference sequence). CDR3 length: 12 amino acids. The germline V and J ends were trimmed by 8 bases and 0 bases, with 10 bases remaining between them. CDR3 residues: CARSGLNTEAFF. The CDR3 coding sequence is TGTGCCCGATCTGGTCTGAACACTGAAGCTTTCTTT.

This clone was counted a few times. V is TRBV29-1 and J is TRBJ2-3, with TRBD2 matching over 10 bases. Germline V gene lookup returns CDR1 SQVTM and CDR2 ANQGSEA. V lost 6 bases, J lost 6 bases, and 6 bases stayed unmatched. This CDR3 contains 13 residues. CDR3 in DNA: TGCAGCGTCCACACTAGCGGGACGGATACGCAGTATTTT. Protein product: CSVHTSGTDTQYF.

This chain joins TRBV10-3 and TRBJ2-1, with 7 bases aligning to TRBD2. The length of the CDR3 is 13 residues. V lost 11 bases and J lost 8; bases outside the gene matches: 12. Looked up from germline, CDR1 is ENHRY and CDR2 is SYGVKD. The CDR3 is CAVRTSFIHEQFF. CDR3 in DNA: TGTGCCGTTCGGACTAGTTTTATCCATGAGCAGTTCTTC.

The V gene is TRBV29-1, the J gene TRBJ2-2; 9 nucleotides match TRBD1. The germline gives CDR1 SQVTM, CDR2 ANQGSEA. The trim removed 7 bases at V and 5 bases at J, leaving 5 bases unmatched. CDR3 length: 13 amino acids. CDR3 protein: CSGGTGRTGELFF. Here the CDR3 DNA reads TGCAGCGGAGGGACAGGGAGGACCGGGGAGCTGTTTTTT.

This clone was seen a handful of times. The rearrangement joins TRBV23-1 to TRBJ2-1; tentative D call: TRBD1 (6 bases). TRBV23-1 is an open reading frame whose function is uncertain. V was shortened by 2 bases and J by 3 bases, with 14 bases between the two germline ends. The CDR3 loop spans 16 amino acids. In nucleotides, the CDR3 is TGCGCCAGCAGTCAACCCGACAGGTTCTACTACAATGAGCAGTTCTTC. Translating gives CASSQPDRFYYNEQFF.

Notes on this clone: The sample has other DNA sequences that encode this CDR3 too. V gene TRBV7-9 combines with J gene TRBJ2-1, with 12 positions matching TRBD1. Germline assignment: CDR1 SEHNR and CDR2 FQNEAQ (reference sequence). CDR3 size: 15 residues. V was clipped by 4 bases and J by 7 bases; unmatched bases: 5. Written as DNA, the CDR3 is TGTGCCAGCAGCTCCGGGACAGGGGGCTTTAATGAGCAGTTCTTC. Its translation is CASSSGTGGFNEQFF.

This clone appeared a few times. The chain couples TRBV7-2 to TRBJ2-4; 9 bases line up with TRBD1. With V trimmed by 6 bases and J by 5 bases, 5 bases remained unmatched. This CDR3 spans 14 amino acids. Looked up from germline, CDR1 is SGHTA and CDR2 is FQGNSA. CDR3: CASSYRTGENIQYF. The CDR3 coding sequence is TGTGCCAGCAGTTATCGGACAGGGGAAAACATTCAGTACTTC. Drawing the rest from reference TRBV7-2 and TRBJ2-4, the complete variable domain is GAGVSQSPSNKVTEKGKDVELRCDPISGHTALYWYRQSLGQGLEFLIYFQGNSAPDKSGLPSDRFSAERTGGSVSTLTIQRTQQEDSAVYLCASSYRTGENIQYFGAGTRLSVL.

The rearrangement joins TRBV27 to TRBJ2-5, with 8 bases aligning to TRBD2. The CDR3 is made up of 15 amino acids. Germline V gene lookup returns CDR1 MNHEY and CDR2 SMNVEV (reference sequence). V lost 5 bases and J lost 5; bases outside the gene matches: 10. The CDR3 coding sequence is TGTGCCAGCAGTGGGAGCGGGAGCAGTGAGGAGACCCAGTACTTC. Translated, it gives CASSGSGSSEETQYF.

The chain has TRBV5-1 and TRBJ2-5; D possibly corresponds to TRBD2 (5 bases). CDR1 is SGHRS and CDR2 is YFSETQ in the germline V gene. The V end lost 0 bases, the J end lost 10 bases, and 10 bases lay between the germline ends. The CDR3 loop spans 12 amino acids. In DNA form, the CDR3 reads TGCGCCAGCAGCTTGGAAGCGGCAAGCCAGTACTTC. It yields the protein CASSLEAASQYF.

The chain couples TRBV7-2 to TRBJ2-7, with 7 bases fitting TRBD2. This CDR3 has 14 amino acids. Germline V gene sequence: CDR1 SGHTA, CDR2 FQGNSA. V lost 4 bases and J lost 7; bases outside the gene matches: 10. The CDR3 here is CASSSSRRAGEQYF. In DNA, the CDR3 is TGTGCCAGCAGCTCTAGTAGGAGAGCGGGAGAGCAGTACTTC.

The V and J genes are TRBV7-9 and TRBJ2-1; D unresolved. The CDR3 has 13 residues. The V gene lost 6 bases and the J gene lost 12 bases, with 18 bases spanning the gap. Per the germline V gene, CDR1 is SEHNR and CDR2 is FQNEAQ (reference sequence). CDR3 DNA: TGTGCCAGCAGTCTAGAGGACGGGTCTGGGCAGTTCTTC. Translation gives CASSLEDGSGQFF.

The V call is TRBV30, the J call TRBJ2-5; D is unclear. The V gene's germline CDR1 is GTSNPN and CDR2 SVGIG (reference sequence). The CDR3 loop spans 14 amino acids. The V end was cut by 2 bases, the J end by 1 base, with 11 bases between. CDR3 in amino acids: CAWSKSHSQETQYF. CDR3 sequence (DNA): TGTGCCTGGAGTAAGAGTCACAGCCAAGAGACCCAGTACTTC.

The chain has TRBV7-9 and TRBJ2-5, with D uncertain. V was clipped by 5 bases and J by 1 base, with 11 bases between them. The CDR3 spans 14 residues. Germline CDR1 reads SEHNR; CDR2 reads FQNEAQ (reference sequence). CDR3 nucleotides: TGTGCCAGCAGCCAAGGTGGTACCCAAGAGACCCAGTACTTC. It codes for CASSQGGTQETQYF.

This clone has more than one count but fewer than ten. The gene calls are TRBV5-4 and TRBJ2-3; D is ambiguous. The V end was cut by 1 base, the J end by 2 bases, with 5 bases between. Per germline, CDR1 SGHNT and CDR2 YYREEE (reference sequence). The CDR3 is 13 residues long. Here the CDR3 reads CASSLSDTDTQYF. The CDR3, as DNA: TGTGCCAGCAGCTTGTCAGACACAGATACGCAGTATTTT.

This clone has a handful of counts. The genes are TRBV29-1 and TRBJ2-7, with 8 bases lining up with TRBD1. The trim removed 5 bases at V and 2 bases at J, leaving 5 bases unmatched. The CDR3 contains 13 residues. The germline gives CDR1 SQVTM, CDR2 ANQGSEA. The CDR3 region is CSVRGTGPYEQYF. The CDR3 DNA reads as TGCAGCGTTCGCGGGACAGGACCCTACGAGCAGTACTTC.